Below, 17 T cell receptor beta chains from the same sample are listed, as sequenced in a study of shared clonotypes between healthy human individuals. The repertoire was sequenced with immunoSEQ multiplex PCR; TCRdb's copy has only in-frame clones and lacks some. The sample has hundreds of thousands of clones; about 98% are singletons. Terminally differentiated effector memory CD45RA+ cells were left out of the naive CD8 fraction, which was CD45RO-negative and positively selected for CCR7. Sequencing was carried out using naive CD8+ T cells sorted from blood. These receptors came from a man under 40 in good health.

This clone occurred once. The V gene is TRBV2, the J gene TRBJ2-7; D not certain. The CDR3 covers 10 residues. The V gene's germline CDR1 is SNHLY and CDR2 FYNNEI. Trimming cost V 8 bases and J 5 bases, with 7 bases left between them. The CDR3 here is CASRPDEQYF. The CDR3 bases are TGTGCCAGCCGTCCCGACGAGCAGTACTTC.

The chain carries TRBV11-3 and TRBJ2-5, with TRBD2 matching over 14 bases. Germline CDR1 reads SGHNT; CDR2 reads YENEEA. This CDR3 has 16 amino acids. V dropped 5 bases and J dropped 5; count of bases not matched to a gene: 7. The CDR3 sequence is CASSPGLAGAGETQYF. The CDR3 bases are TGTGCCAGCAGCCCGGGACTAGCGGGAGCGGGGGAGACCCAGTACTTC.

The chain is built from TRBV4-1 and TRBJ2-7; unclear D gene. CDR1 is MGHRA, CDR2 YSYEKL, per germline. The CDR3 extends over 17 amino acids. V lost 0 bases, J lost 3 bases, and 18 bases lay in between. CDR3 sequence (DNA): TGCGCCAGCAGCCAAGAACCACGGTTTCGGCCAGGCTACGAGCAGTACTTC. This gives the protein CASSQEPRFRPGYEQYF.

CDR3 coding DNA: TGTGCCAGCAGCCCCCGGGACGGCACCTACGAGCAGTACTTC. It encodes CASSPRDGTYEQYF. The V gene is TRBV11-3, the J gene TRBJ2-7, with D perhaps matching TRBD1 or TRBD2 (5 bases each). CDR1 is SGHNT, CDR2 YENEEA, per germline. The length of the CDR3 is 14 residues. Between the trimmed V and J ends, which lost 5 bases and 2 bases, there was a span of 13 bases.

The chain combines TRBV2 with TRBJ1-5; D not certain. CDR1 is SNHLY and CDR2 is FYNNEI in the germline V gene. This CDR3 is 13 amino acids long. V gave up 4 bases and J gave up 3 bases, with 7 bases separating them. The CDR3 loop is CASSGTYNQPQHF. CDR3 coding DNA: TGTGCCAGCAGTGGCACCTACAATCAGCCCCAGCATTTT.

The CDR3 loop reads CASSQWAGTGVTGELFF. The CDR3 DNA reads as TGCGCCAGCAGCCAATGGGCCGGGACAGGGGTAACCGGGGAGCTGTTTTTT. This sequence joins TRBV4-1 and TRBJ2-2; 10 bases are shared with TRBD1. The J segment lost 5 bases and the V segment lost 2 bases, leaving 8 bases of the junction unmatched. Germline V gene sequence: CDR1 MGHRA, CDR2 YSYEKL. The CDR3 spans 17 residues.

The chain joins TRBV9 to TRBJ2-5, with 7 bases lining up with TRBD2. V lost 4 bases, J lost 2 bases, and 8 bases stayed unmatched. The CDR3 runs to 15 residues. Per the germline V gene, CDR1 is SGDLS and CDR2 is YYNGEE. The CDR3 DNA reads TGTGCCAGCAGCCTCCGGGACTATCCTCAAGAGACCCAGTACTTC. Protein product: CASSLRDYPQETQYF. The full variable domain, completed using reference TRBV9 and TRBJ2-5, is DSGVTQTPKHLITATGQRVTLRCSPRSGDLSVYWYQQSLDQGLQFLIQYYNGEERAKGNILERFSAQQFPDLHSELNLSSLELGDSALYFCASSLRDYPQETQYFGPGTRLLVL.

The chain recombines TRBV7-8 with TRBJ2-7; TRBD1 matches at 8 bases. V gave up 5 bases and J gave up 5 bases; unmatched junction bases: 5. Germline CDR1 SGHVS, CDR2 FQNEAQ. The CDR3 contains 13 residues. The CDR3 DNA reads TGTGCCAGCAGCCCTGGACAGGGTCACGAGCAGTACTTC. Protein: CASSPGQGHEQYF.

The rearrangement uses TRBV27 and TRBJ2-5, with D possibly TRBD1 on 6 matching bases. The CDR3 runs 15 residues. Trimming removed 6 bases from V and 4 bases from J, with 18 bases in between. Germline lookup yields CDR1 MNHEY and CDR2 SMNVEV (reference sequence). CDR3 residues: CASSSRQGWLETQYF. DNA of the CDR3: TGTGCCAGCAGCTCCCGGCAGGGGTGGTTAGAGACCCAGTACTTC.

As concerns this clone: A junction boundary mismatches the germline segment, possibly from a read error. This chain uses TRBV30 with TRBJ2-1, with a tentative D call TRBD1 (5 bases). Per the germline V gene, CDR1 is GTSNPN and CDR2 is SVGIG (reference sequence). The CDR3 totals 13 residues. The CDR3 sequence is CAWSRGSHNEQFF. The CDR3 DNA follows: TGTGCCTGGAGTAGGGGCTCCCACAATGAGCAGTTCTTC.

The chain uses TRBV5-1 and TRBJ2-1, with D perhaps matching TRBD2 (6 bases). Trimming pared 1 base from V and 7 bases from J, leaving 12 bases between. From germline, CDR1 is SGHRS and CDR2 YFSETQ. This CDR3 region has 14 residues. The CDR3, as DNA: TGCGCCAGCAGCTTGACGGGAGTCCGTAATGAGCAGTTCTTC. Its translation: CASSLTGVRNEQFF.

The table lists this clone with a count of one. This chain uses TRBV13 with TRBJ2-1; 9 positions agree with TRBD1. Germline V CDR1 and CDR2: PRHDT, FYEKMQ (reference sequence). The V segment lost 1 base and the J segment 8 bases; nucleotides outside the gene matches: 18. This CDR3 contains 19 residues. CDR3 region: CASSLEAVLTGTGWDEQFF. The CDR3 bases are TGTGCCAGCAGCTTAGAGGCCGTTCTGACCGGGACAGGGTGGGATGAGCAGTTCTTC.

The chain has TRBV9 and TRBJ1-2; D possibly corresponds to TRBD1 (5 bases). Trimming stripped 3 bases from V and 4 bases from J, with 7 bases between. The CDR3 is 12 amino acids. The germline V gene encodes CDR1 SGDLS and CDR2 YYNGEE. The CDR3 spells CASSAQGYGYTF. DNA for the CDR3: TGTGCCAGCAGCGCCCAGGGCTATGGCTACACCTTC. The full variable domain, rest sourced from reference TRBV9 and TRBJ1-2, is DSGVTQTPKHLITATGQRVTLRCSPRSGDLSVYWYQQSLDQGLQFLIQYYNGEERAKGNILERFSAQQFPDLHSELNLSSLELGDSALYFCASSAQGYGYTFGSGTRLTVV.

The chain is built from TRBV27 and TRBJ2-7, with 7 bases that match TRBD2. J was trimmed by 3 bases and V by 2 bases; bases with no gene match: 1. Germline CDR1 reads MNHEY; CDR2 reads SMNVEV (reference sequence). There are 13 residues in the CDR3. The CDR3 sequence is CASSLPGGYEQYF. DNA of the CDR3: TGTGCCAGCAGTTTACCGGGGGGCTACGAGCAGTACTTC.

The chain is built from TRBV27 and TRBJ2-1, with D perhaps given as TRBD1 or TRBD2 (5 bases each). The CDR3 extends over 16 amino acids. Trimming left V 6 bases short and J 4 bases short, with 19 bases between. The germline gives CDR1 MNHEY, CDR2 SMNVEV (reference sequence). The CDR3 protein is CASSPAGTPGYNEQFF. CDR3 nucleotide sequence: TGTGCCAGCAGCCCGGCCGGGACCCCGGGGTACAATGAGCAGTTCTTC.

The V gene is TRBV6-5, the J gene TRBJ2-1; D is perhaps TRBD1 or TRBD2 (7 bases each). CDR3 length: 13 amino acids. Germline V gene lookup returns CDR1 MNHEY and CDR2 SVGAGI. Trimming removed 10 bases at V and 4 bases at J, with 14 bases between. The CDR3 sequence: CATQGGNYNEQFF. CDR3 bases: TGTGCCACCCAGGGGGGGAATTACAATGAGCAGTTCTTC.

The chain recombines TRBV19 with TRBJ2-1, with 9 bases aligning to TRBD2. The CDR3 is 13 residues long. The V gene's germline CDR1 is LNHDA and CDR2 SQIVND (reference sequence). J gave up 9 bases and V 3 bases, and 3 bases lay outside the gene matches. The CDR3: CASSISSGGEQFF. CDR3 in DNA: TGTGCCAGTAGTATTAGTAGCGGGGGTGAGCAGTTCTTC.